One and the same sample provided the 2 T cell receptor beta chains below, sequenced in a study of blood T cell repertoires in COVID-19. Assay: immunoSEQ multiplex PCR; the TCRdb copy retains only in-frame clones and omits some. The sample carries some 490,000 clones, approximately 90% recorded once. Sequenced sample: PBMCs or T cells enriched from blood (not recorded which). These receptors all stem from a woman between 55 and 75 years old who had recovered from COVID-19.

Of note for this clone: The junction and the germline gene differ at one end; a read error may be behind it. This chain joins TRBV15 and TRBJ2-5; D not certain. CDR1 is LNHNV, CDR2 YYDKDF, per germline (reference sequence). The CDR3 runs 14 residues. This CDR3 is CATSRGPLQETQYF. CDR3 nucleotides: TGTGCCACCAGTAGAGGCCCGCTACAAGAGACCCAGTACTTC.

The chain links TRBV19 to TRBJ1-1; 12 nucleotides match TRBD1. In germline, CDR1 is LNHDA, CDR2 SQIVND (reference sequence). With V trimmed by 7 bases and J by 8 bases, 2 bases remained unmatched. This CDR3 has 12 amino acids. The CDR3 coding sequence is TGTGCCAGTAAGGGGACAGGGGGCGAAGCTTTCTTT. Encoded protein: CASKGTGGEAFF. Full variable domain (missing parts from reference TRBV19 and TRBJ1-1): DGGITQSPKYLFRKEGQNVTLSCEQNLNHDAMYWYRQDPGQGLRLIYYSQIVNDFQKGDIAEGYSVSREKKESFPLTVTSAQKNPTAFYLCASKGTGGEAFFGQGTRLTVV.